Included here is one TCR beta chain sequence, with context. What it recognizes is unknown. One end of the junction does not line up with germline, which may come from a read error. Time point given: persistent/refractory GD, antithyroid drugs over 5 years with positive TRAb. TCR sequences were obtained from RNA taken from PBMCs. Approximately 10-milliliter peripheral blood samples went into EDTA tubes. The sample belongs to a study of regulatory T cells in long-lasting Graves disease. As for the study in general: The study counted Graves' disease as persistent given over 5 years of antithyroid drugs and positive TSH receptor antibodies.

Germline V lookup: CDR1 MNHEY, CDR2 SMNVEV (reference sequence). The CDR3 totals 15 residues. For TCR beta, libraries came from iRepertoire HTBI primers and Arm-PCR of CDR3 regions. Each CDR3 protein gets one entry after TCRdb re-called the multiplex PCR reads with MiXCR. In the table there are 450,000 or so distinct CDR3 sequences, 20% to 25% of which are singletons. Findings and limits, study-wide: Patients whose Graves' disease persisted exhibited lower TCR diversity than those newly diagnosed.

The chain recombines TRBV27 with TRBJ1-1; D is undetermined. The source of this sequence is a female donor with Graves disease. The material sequenced was peripheral blood mononuclear cells (PBMCs), taken when the disease was refractory, from a patient treated with antithyroid drugs. The CDR3 nucleotides read TGTGCCAGCAGTTTCCGTGTGGTAATGAACACTGAAACTTTCTTT. Amino acids: CASSFRVVMNTETFF.